The entry that follows covers one T cell receptor beta chain sequence. Its antigen remains unidentified. The data were obtained in a study of blood T cells in healthy people across ages. Regarding the study as a whole: The study lacked donor CMV status, which possibly confounded expanded clonotype changes.

The J segment lost 2 bases and the V segment lost 5 bases, leaving 3 bases of the junction unmatched. The CDR3 runs to 14 residues. Then a second PCR, running roughly 7 to 12 cycles, was carried out with a sample-barcoded 5' primer and a J-beta primer mix. TCRdb analysed the 5' RACE reads with MiXCR anew, one entry per CDR3 protein. Counted here are nearly 1 million distinct CDR3 sequences, just over 50% occurring once; the ten biggest clones make up roughly 23%. What was sequenced was blood. The chain carries TRBV12-3 or TRBV12-4 and TRBJ1-5, with 7 bases that match TRBD1. This TCR came from a woman aged 55-70 years in good health. CDR3 DNA: TGTGCCAGCAGTGAAACAGGGGGCAATCAGCCCCAGCATTTT. Translated: CASSETGGNQPQHF.